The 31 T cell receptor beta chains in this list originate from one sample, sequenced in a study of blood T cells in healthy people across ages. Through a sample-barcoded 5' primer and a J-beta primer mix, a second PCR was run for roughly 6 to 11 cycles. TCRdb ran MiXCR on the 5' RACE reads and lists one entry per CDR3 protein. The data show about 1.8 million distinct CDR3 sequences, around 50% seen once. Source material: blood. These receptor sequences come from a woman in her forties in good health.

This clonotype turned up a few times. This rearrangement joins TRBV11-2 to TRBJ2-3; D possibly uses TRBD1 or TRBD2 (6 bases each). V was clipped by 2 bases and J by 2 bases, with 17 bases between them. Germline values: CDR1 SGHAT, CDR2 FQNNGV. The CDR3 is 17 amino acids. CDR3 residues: CASSLSIFRGPTDTQYF. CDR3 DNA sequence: TGTGCCAGCAGCTTATCTATCTTCCGGGGGCCCACAGATACGCAGTATTTT.

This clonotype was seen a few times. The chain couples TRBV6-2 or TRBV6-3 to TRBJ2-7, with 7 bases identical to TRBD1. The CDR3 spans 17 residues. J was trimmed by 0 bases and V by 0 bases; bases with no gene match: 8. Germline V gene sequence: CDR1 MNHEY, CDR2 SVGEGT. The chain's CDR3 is CASSYSVRQGLSYEQYF. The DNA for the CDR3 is TGTGCCAGCAGTTACTCCGTTCGACAGGGCCTCTCCTACGAGCAGTACTTC.

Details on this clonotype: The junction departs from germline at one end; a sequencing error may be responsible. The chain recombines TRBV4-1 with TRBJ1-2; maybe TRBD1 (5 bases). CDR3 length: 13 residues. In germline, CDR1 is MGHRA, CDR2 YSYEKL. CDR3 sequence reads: CAISGGADYGYTF. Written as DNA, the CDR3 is TGCGCCATCAGCGGTGGGGCGGACTATGGCTACACCTTC.

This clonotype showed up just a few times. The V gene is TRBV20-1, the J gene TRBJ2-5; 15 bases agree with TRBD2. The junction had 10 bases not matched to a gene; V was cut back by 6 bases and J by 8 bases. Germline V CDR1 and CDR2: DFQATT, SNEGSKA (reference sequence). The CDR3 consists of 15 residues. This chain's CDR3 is CSATRTSGGVETQYF. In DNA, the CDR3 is TGCAGTGCCACCAGGACTAGCGGGGGGGTGGAAACCCAGTACTTC.

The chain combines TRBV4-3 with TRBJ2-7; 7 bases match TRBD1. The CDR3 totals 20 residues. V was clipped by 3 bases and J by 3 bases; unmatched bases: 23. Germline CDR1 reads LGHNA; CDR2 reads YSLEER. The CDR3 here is CASSQESQGRAANPVYEQYF. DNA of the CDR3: TGCGCCAGCAGCCAGGAATCACAGGGGAGAGCAGCCAACCCCGTCTACGAGCAGTACTTC.

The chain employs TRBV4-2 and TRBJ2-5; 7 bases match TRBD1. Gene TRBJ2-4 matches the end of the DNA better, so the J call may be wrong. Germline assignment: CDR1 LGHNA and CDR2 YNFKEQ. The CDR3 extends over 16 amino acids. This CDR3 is CASSRSNRDSKNIQYF. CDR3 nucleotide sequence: TGTGCCAGCAGCCGATCTAATAGGGACAGCAAAAACATTCAGTACTTC.

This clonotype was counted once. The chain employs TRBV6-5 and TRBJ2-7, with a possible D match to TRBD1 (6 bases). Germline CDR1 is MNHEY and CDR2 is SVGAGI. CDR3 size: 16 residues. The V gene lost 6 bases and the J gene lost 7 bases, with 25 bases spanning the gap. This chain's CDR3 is CASSQGPGHGDNEQYF. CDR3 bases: TGTGCCAGCAGCCAGGGGCCGGGACACGGAGACAATGAGCAGTACTTC.

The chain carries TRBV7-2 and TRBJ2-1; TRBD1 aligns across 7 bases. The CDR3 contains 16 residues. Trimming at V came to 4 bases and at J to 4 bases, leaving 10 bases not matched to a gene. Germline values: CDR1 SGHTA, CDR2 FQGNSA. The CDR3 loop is CASSYTRGIIYNEQFF. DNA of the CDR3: TGTGCCAGCAGCTACACCAGGGGGATCATTTACAATGAGCAGTTCTTC. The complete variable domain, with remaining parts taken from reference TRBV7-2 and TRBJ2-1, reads GAGVSQSPSNKVTEKGKDVELRCDPISGHTALYWYRQSLGQGLEFLIYFQGNSAPDKSGLPSDRFSAERTGGSVSTLTIQRTQQEDSAVYLCASSYTRGIIYNEQFFGPGTRLTVL.

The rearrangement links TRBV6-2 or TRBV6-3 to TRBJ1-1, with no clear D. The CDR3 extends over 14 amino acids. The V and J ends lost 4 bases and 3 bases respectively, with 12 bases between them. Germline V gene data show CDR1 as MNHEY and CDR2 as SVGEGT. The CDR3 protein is CASSLSWGDTEAFF. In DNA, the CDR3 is TGTGCCAGCAGTTTGTCCTGGGGAGACACTGAAGCTTTCTTT.

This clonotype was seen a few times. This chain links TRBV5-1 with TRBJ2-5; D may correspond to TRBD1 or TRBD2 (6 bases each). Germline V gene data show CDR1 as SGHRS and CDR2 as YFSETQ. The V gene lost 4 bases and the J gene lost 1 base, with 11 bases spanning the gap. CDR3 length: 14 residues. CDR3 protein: CASSEGGSQETQYF. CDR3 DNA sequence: TGCGCCAGCAGCGAGGGGGGTTCCCAAGAGACCCAGTACTTC. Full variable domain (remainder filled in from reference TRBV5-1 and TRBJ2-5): KAGVTQTPRYLIKTRGQQVTLSCSPISGHRSVSWYQQTPGQGLQFLFEYFSETQRNKGNFPGRFSGRQFSNSRSEMNVSTLELGDSALYLCASSEGGSQETQYFGPGTRLLVL.

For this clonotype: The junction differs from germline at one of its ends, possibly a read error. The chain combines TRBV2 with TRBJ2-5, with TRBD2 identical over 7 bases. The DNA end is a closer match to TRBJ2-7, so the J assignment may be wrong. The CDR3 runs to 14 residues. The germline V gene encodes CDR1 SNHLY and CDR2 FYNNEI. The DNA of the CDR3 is TGTGCCTGCAGTCCCTCTACGGGGGGATACGAGCAGTACTTC. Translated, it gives CACSPSTGGYEQYF.

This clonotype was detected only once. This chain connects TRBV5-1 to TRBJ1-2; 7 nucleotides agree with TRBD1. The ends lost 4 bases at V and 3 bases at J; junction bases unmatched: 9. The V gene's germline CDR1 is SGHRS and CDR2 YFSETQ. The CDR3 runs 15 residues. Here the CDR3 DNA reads TGCGCCAGCAGCCCTGAGGGGGCGGAAGACTATGGCTACACCTTC. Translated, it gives CASSPEGAEDYGYTF.

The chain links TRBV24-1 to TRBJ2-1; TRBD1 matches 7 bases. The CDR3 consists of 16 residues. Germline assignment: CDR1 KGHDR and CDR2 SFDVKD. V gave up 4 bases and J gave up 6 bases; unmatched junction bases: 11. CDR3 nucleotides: TGTGCCACCAGTGACTGGGGACAGAAAGAGAGCAATGAGCAGTTCTTC. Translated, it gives CATSDWGQKESNEQFF.

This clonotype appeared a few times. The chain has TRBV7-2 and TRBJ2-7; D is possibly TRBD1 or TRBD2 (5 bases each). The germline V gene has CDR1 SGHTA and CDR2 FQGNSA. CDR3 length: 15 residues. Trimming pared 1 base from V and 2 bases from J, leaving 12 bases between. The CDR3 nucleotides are TGTGCCAGCAGCTTAGATGGGACGGGACCCTACGAGCAGTACTTC. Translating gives CASSLDGTGPYEQYF.

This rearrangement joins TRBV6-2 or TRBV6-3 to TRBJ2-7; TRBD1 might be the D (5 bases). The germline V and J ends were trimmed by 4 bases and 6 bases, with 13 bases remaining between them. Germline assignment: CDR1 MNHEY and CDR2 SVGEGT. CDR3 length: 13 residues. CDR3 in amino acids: CASSSLTGSEQYF. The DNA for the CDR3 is TGTGCCAGCAGTTCCCTAACAGGCTCCGAGCAGTACTTC.

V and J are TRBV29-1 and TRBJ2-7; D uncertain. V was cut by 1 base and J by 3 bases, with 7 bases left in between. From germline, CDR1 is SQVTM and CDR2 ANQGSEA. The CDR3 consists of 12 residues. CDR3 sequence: CSVEAPDYEQYF. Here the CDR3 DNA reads TGCAGCGTTGAAGCTCCAGACTACGAGCAGTACTTC.

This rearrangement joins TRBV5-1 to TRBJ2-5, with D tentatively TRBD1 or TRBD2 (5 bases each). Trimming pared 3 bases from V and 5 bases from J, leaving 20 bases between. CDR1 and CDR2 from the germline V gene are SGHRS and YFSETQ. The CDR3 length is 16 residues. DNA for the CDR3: TGCGCCAGCAGCTCGTACCCGGGACCACCTTTGGAGACCCAGTACTTC. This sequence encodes CASSSYPGPPLETQYF.

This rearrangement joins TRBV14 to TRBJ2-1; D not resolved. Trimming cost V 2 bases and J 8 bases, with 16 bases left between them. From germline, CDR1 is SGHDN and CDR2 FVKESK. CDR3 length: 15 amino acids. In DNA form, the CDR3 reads TGTGCCAGCAGCCAACTGGCCCTAAGTACCGATGAGCAGTTCTTC. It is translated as CASSQLALSTDEQFF.

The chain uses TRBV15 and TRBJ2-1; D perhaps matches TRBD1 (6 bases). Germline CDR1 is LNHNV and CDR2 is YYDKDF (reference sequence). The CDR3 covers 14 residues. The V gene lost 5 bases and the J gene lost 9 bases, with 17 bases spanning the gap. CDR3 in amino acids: CATSGNREVGEQFF. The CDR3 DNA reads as TGTGCCACCAGCGGGAACAGGGAAGTAGGTGAGCAGTTCTTC. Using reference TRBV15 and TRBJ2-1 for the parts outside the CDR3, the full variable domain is DAMVIQNPRYQVTQFGKPVTLSCSQTLNHNVMYWYQQKSSQAPKLLFHYYDKDFNNEADTPDNFQSRRPNTSFCFLDIRSPGLGDTAMYLCATSGNREVGEQFFGPGTRLTVL.

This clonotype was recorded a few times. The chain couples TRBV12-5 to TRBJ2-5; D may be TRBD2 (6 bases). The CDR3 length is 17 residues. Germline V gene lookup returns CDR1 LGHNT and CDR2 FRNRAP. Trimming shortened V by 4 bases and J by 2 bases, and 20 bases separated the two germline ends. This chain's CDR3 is CASGSPSTTGGQETQYF. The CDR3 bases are TGTGCTAGTGGTTCCCCCTCGACTACCGGGGGACAAGAGACCCAGTACTTC.

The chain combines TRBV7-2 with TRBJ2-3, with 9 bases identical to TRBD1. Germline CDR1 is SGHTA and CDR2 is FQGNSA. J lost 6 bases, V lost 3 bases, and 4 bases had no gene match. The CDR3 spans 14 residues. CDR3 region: CASSLWTGVDTQYF. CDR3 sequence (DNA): TGTGCCAGCAGCTTGTGGACAGGGGTCGATACGCAGTATTTT.

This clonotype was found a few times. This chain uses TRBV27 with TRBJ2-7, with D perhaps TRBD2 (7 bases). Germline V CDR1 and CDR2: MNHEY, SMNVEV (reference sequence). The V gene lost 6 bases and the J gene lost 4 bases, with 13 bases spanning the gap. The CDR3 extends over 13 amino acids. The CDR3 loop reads CASRQGGGYEQYF. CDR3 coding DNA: TGTGCCAGCAGACAGGGAGGGGGTTACGAGCAGTACTTC.

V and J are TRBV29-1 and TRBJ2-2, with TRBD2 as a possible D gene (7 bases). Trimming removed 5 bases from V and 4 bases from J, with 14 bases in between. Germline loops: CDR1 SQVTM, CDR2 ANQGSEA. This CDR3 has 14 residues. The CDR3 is CSVHSGGSTGELFF. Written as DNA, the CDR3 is TGCAGCGTTCATTCGGGGGGCAGCACCGGGGAGCTGTTTTTT.

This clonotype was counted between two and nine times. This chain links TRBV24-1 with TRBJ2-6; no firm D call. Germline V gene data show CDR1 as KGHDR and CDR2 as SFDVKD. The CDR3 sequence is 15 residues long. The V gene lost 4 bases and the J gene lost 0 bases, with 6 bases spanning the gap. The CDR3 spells CATSEMDSGANVLTF. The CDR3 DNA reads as TGTGCCACCAGTGAGATGGACTCTGGGGCCAACGTCCTGACTTTC.

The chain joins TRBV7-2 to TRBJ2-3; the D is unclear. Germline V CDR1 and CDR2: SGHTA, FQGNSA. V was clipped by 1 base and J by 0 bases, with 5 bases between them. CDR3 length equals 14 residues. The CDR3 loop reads CTSSLVRSTDTQYF. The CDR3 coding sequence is TGTACCAGCAGCTTAGTGAGAAGCACAGATACGCAGTATTTT.

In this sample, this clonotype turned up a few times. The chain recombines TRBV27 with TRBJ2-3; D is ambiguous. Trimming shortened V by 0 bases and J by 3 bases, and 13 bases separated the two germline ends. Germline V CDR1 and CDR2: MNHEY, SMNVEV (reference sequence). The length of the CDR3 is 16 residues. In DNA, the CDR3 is TGTGCCAGCAGTTTATCGATAATTCCTGCGACAGATACGCAGTATTTT. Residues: CASSLSIIPATDTQYF.

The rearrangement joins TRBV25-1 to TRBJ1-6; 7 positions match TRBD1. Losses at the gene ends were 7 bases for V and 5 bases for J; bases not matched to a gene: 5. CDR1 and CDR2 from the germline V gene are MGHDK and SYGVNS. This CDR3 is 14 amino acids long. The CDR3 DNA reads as TGTGCCAGCAACCCAGGGGGGAATAATTCACCCCTCCACTTT. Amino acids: CASNPGGNNSPLHF.

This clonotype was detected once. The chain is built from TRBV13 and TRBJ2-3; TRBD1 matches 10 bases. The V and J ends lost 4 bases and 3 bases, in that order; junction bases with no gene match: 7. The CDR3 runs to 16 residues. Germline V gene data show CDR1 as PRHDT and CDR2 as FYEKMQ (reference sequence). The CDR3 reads CASSSGTGESTDTQYF. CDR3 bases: TGTGCCAGCAGCTCCGGGACAGGGGAATCGACAGATACGCAGTATTTT.

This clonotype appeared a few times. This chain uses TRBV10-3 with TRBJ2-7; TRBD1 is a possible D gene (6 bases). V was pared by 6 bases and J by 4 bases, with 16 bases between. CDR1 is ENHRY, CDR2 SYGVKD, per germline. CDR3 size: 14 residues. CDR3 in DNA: TGTGCCATCAGAGCCGCAGGGGCGTTTTACGAGCAGTACTTC. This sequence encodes CAIRAAGAFYEQYF.

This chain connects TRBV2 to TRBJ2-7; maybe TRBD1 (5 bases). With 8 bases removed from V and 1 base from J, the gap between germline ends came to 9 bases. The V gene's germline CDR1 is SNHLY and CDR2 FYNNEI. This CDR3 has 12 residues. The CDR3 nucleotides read TGTGCCAGCCACAGGCTATCCTACGAGCAGTACTTC. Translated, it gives CASHRLSYEQYF.

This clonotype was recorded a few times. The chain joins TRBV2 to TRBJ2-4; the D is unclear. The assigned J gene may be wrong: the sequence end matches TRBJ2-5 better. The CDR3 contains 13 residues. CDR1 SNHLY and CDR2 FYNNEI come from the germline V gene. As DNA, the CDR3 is TGTGCCAGCACCCCTTTTGGCGAAGAGACCCAGTACTTC. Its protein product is CASTPFGEETQYF.